This T cell receptor (beta chain) was captured by sequencing in a study of T cells in Graves' hyperthyroidism and ophthalmopathy. Patients were excluded for uncontrolled infection, other autoimmune disease, pregnancy or lactation. The study based diagnoses on clinical symptoms, serum thyroxine and TRAb, thyroid ultrasound and orbital computed tomography. TCR beta CDR3 sequences were amplified from RNA transcripts. First-round RT-PCR with HTBI primers amplified the TCR CDR3 region. Each CDR3 protein is one row after TCRdb ran MiXCR on the multiplex PCR reads. The table shows some 560,000 distinct CDR3 sequences, with 13% to 15% occurring only once. V shed 5 bases and J shed 4 bases, with 15 bases lying between them. Germline lookup yields CDR1 SNHLY and CDR2 FYNNEI. This CDR3 is 15 amino acids long. Whole-study findings and limits: A model using 13 V-J features told ophthalmopathy apart from stable hyperthyroidism. With a median lead of around 6.7 months before onset, the model predicted ophthalmopathy.

This clonotype was observed many times. Its antigen is unknown. The rearrangement links TRBV2 to TRBJ2-4; no clear D gene. This sequence originates from a middle-aged woman with Graves' hyperthyroidism. Sequencing was carried out using blood. The CDR3 loop is CASSPQGATKNIQYF. CDR3 DNA sequence: TGTGCCAGCAGTCCTCAAGGTGCTACAAAAAACATTCAGTACTTC.